The following is a T cell receptor (beta chain) sequence with its context. No cognate antigen has been identified for it. Nothing much larger sits one base from this clone, and base qualities are not available. The cohort comprised fewer than 700 healthy bone marrow donors. All cohort members were sampled while nominally healthy, although unrecorded immune exposures were likely present. The donor tested CMV seropositive and was one of the 289 seropositive cohort members. Each donor provided a peripheral blood sample, and peripheral blood mononuclear cells were used for TCR beta sequencing. Genomic DNA was extracted from the blood cell samples with the Qiagen DNeasy Blood Extraction Kit. These data are taken from a study of cytomegalovirus exposure and HLA in healthy donors listed by TCRdb under 2017. Regarding the complete study: According to an earlier analysis of several hundred of the donors, about 179 million T cells yielded 90 million to 130 million unique TCR beta sequences and about 300 Gb of sequence data. Approximately 300 gigabases of sequencing data and around 90 million unique TCR sequences made up an early release that covered several hundred HLA-typed donors. The genetic ancestry cluster associated with self-reported Caucasian donors included 80% to 90% of the approximately 400 genotyped donors. The study aimed to test whether signatures of past pathogen exposure could be identified by cataloging public T cell receptors. The study profiled the T cell repertoires of 666 subjects by immunosequencing and related them to cytomegalovirus serostatus. A separate validation cohort of 100 to 150 different subjects was used in addition to the 666-subject first cohort. High-throughput TCR immunosequencing, statistical association of individual TCRs with disease status, and machine learning were combined to predict cytomegalovirus infection status. A later analysis re-examined previously published TCR beta repertoires from hundreds of donors and added high-resolution HLA genotyping to investigate patterns of TCR occurrence. Rather than drawing on any new phenotypic data, the later analysis identified candidate immune exposures from TCR beta sequences and the way those sequences occurred across donors. To decide whether each TCR beta V gene segment behaved as functional or pseudogenic, an earlier analysis of some 540 of the donors relied on high-throughput TCR beta sequencing. Donor age, sex, ethnicity and CMV serostatus were compiled alongside the repertoire data. A later genetic analysis used genome-wide SNP genotypes for about 55% of the 666 donors, treating that subset as a discovery cohort. All discovery cohort repertoires had been generated on a single sequencing platform. HLA typing included class I and class II loci at four-digit resolution. The number of typed donors differed by locus: about 620-630 for A, B, C, DRB1 and DQB1; approximately 520 for DQA1; some 610 for DPA1; and some 450 for DPB1. Because of strong linkage in the cohort, a handful of DR-DQ haplotypes were treated as single units for association and clustering. Among 350 to 400 genotyped donors of the cohort, an average of approximately 230,000 unique TCR beta nucleotide sequences were sequenced per donor, roughly 18% of them non-productive. What the study reported, not specific to this receptor: In a later analysis, most CMV-associated TCR beta chains were found to appear HLA-restricted, with HLA associations seemingly driven largely by CMV exposure. An association between a missense DCLRE1C variant and V-gene and J-gene trimming of TCR beta chains was found in a later genetic analysis and replicated in an independent cohort. The earlier analysis of 587 of the donors excluded roughly 16 rarely observed V segments, including chromosome 9 orphons, because counts were too low. The study listed 164 TCR beta chains as associated with cytomegalovirus. Because the 87-base-pair reads could not distinguish some IMGT-functional V segments, including TRBV6-2 and TRBV6-3, those segments were excluded. Because some donors lacked HLA typing at each locus, the association tests relied only on the typed subset. CMV serostatus was the only immune exposure information available for the cohort. Assigning TCR associations to individual alleles was difficult when HLA alleles, especially DR and DQ, strongly co-occurred. Across donors, most TCR sequences were observed very rarely, whereas some public TCRs were present in many individuals. It was suggested by the authors that the approach could potentially be generalized to other disease states and immunological phenotypes. A cluster of highly shared sequence variants was judged likely to represent a technical artifact of the sequencing pipeline. In a later analysis, several top co-occurrence clusters were reported to appear linked to parvovirus B19, influenza, CMV and Epstein-Barr virus. A few of the identified cytomegalovirus-associated TCR beta chains were confirmed in vitro to be specific for cytomegalovirus antigens. This cohort had only TCR beta chains sequenced, and the lack of alpha or paired-chain data limited which features could be detected. In an earlier analysis of 587 of the donors, most TCR beta V segments appeared in productive rearrangements about 87% or about 30% of the time, broadly matching IMGT annotations. The classifier was reported to diagnose cytomegalovirus status with high specificity and sensitivity in both the original and validation cohorts. Specific HLA alleles were associated with about 17,000 TCR beta sequences at a false discovery rate of 0.05 in a later analysis. Sequencing depth was assumed to be roughly uniform across donors in the presence/absence analyses, though that assumption may not hold. According to a later genetic analysis, donors in an Asian-associated ancestry cluster had fewer N-insertions in productive TCRs than the approximately 700-donor mean. A further reported finding was that TCR beta sequences accurately predicted the HLA-A and HLA-B alleles for most subjects in the first cohort. In a later analysis, HLA-associated TCR beta chains were found to be more clonally expanded and to have lower generation probabilities than equally common non-associated chains. According to a later analysis, TCR association rates differed among HLA loci, with DRB1 alleles showing the most associated TCRs and HLA-C alleles showing the fewest. Linkage disequilibrium might explain the correlated functional status among segregating V segments, but an unknown experimental factor could not be ruled out.

Library preparation used the immunoSEQ multiplex PCR assay. A mixture of 60 forward primers for TCR Vbeta segments and 13 reverse primers for TCR Jbeta segments was used in the multiplex PCR. The CDR3 region of rearranged TCR beta genes was amplified from genomic DNA with a multiplex PCR assay. The Illumina HiSeq System was used to sequence the amplified TCR beta libraries as 87-base-pair reads. The source study handled its data this way. Across the 670 or so repertoires, a later analysis counted 75 million to 90 million unique TCR beta chains, 8.5 million to 12 million of which were shared by at least two donors. A nearest-neighbor algorithm error-corrected the raw reads and collapsed the reads into unique sequences, merging closely related sequences to remove PCR and sequencing errors. V, D and J gene segments were assigned by aligning CDR3 sequences to IMGT reference sequences. For a sequence to be retained, a match of at least six nucleotides was required to both a V gene segment and a J gene segment. A rearrangement counted as productive if the CDR3 had no stop codons and remained in frame with V and J, and every other rearrangement counted as non-productive. Following IMGT convention, CDR3 was defined as the stretch from the second conserved V-encoded cysteine up to the conserved J-encoded phenylalanine. The earlier analysis of about 640 of the donors excluded any sequence lacking an unambiguous match to a single V gene segment. An earlier analysis of several hundred of the donors called V segments functional above 56.7% productive rearrangements and segregating when the between-donor standard deviation exceeded 5%. To diagnose cytomegalovirus status from the catalog of TCR beta chain sequences, a statistical classification framework was built. V and J gene assignment, in a later analysis, came from comparing TCR nucleotide sequences with IMGT/GENE-DB human TR gene sequences. Using the TCRdist pipeline, a later analysis assigned CDR3 sequences along with most-parsimonious VDJ recombination scenarios. A later analysis defined each TCR beta chain by its CDR3 amino acid sequence plus V-gene family, and excluded reads lacking a unique V-gene family. A later analysis removed roughly 590 highly shared, low-generation-probability nucleotide sequences to deal with suspected cross-contamination and a sequencing artifact. For each public chain, a later analysis derived a clonal expansion index from normalized ranks of inferred template counts within each repertoire. Generation probabilities in a later analysis came from a VDJ recombination model fitted to out-of-frame rearrangements, and those results were checked against IGoR. Hypergeometric tests were used in a later analysis to score TCR-TCR, TCR-HLA and TCR-CMV co-occurrence, with a repertoire-size bias correction applied to the TCR pairs. False discovery rates were estimated in a later analysis by permuting HLA or CMV assignments 20 times. In a later analysis, co-occurring TCRs were grouped with DBSCAN, and TCRdist sequence similarity was added when clustering was performed within HLA-allele-positive subsets. Co-occurrence clustering excluded repertoires with fewer than 30,000 or more than 120,000 public chains, plus five with anomalous nucleotide sharing. TCRdb obtained this table from immuneACCESS and retained in-frame rearrangements with V and J assigned. These tables miss some clones; where compared with another copy, unresolved V genes account for less than half of the shortfall, and the remainder is unexplained. Clonal size and the V and J genes are those of that table, whereas D and trimming came from the DNA. In this sample the table shows about 130,000 clones, about 79% of which occur a single time. Jointly, the top ten make up roughly 3% of the sample.

V ends up 1 base short and J 8 bases short, with an unmatched junction base count of 7. The germline V gene supplies CDR1 SNHLY and CDR2 FYNNEI. Including cysteine and phenylalanine, the CDR3 has 15 amino acids. Only the CDR3 DNA is retained, 45 bases long and in frame from the first base. The receptor was isolated from a woman aged 18-30 years in good health and CMV-seropositive. What was sequenced was PBMCs. The sequence is built from TRBV2 and TRBJ1-4, and 7 bases in between align with TRBD1. The CDR3 protein: CASSEVDRAAEKLFF. The DNA reads as follows: TGTGCCAGCAGTGAAGTCGACAGGGCCGCAGAAAAACTGTTTTTT.